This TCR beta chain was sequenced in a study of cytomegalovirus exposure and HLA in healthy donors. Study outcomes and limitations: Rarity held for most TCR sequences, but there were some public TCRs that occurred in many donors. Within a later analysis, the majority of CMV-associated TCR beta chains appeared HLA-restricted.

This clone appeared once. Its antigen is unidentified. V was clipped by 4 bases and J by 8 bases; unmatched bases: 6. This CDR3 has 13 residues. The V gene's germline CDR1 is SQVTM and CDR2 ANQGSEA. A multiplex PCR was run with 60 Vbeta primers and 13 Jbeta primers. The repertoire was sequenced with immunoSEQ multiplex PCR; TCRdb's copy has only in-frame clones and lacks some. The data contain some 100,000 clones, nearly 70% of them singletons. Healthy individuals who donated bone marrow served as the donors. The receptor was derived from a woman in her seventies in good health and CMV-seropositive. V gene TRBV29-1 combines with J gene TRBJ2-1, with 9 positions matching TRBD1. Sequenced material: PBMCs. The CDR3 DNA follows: TGCAGCGTTGGGGGACAGGGCAAGTATGAGCAGTTCTTC. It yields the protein CSVGGQGKYEQFF.